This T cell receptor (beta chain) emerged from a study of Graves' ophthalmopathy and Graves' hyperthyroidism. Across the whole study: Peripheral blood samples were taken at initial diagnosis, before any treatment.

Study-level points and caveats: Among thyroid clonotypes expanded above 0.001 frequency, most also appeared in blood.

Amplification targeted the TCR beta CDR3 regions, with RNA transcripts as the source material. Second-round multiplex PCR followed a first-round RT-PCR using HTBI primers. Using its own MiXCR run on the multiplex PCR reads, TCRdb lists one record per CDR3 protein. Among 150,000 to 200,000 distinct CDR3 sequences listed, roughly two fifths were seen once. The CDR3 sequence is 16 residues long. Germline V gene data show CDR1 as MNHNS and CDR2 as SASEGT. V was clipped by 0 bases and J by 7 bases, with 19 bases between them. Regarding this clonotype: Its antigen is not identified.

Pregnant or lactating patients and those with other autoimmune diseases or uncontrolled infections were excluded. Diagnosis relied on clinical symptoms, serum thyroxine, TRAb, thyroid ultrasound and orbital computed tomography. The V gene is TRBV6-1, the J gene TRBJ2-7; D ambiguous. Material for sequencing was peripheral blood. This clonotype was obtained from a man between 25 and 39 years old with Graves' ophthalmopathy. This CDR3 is CASSEAWAPPFMEQYF. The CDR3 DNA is TGTGCCAGCAGTGAAGCATGGGCACCCCCGTTTATGGAGCAGTACTTC.